These 32 T cell receptor beta chains were all obtained from the same sample, sequenced in a study of blood T cell repertoires in COVID-19 (dated by TCRdb to 2020 to 2022). Library creation used the immunoSEQ multiplex PCR assay. Not all clones reach the TCRdb copy of this immuneACCESS table, which keeps in-frame sequences only. Checked studies attribute under half of the gap to unresolved V genes and leave the rest unexplained. The sample profile shows about 220,000 clones; about 85% of them were found once. Roughly 2.8% of the sample is taken by the ten largest. The sequenced material came from peripheral blood. Receptor source: a man aged 50 to 60 who had recovered from COVID-19.

In this sample, this clone turned up a few times. The chain combines TRBV2 with TRBJ1-5; a weak D match, TRBD1 (5 bases). The V gene's germline CDR1 is SNHLY and CDR2 FYNNEI. The CDR3 spans 14 residues. V was pared by 7 bases and J by 0 bases, with 10 bases between. CDR3 DNA: TGTGCCAGCACCTCGACAGATAGCAATCAGCCCCAGCATTTT. Translating gives CASTSTDSNQPQHF.

V gene TRBV11-3 combines with J gene TRBJ2-7, with TRBD1 identical over 10 bases. Germline trimming cut 4 bases from V and 6 bases from J; bases unmatched to any gene: 9. Germline loops: CDR1 SGHNT, CDR2 YENEEA. The CDR3 loop spans 15 amino acids. The CDR3 nucleotides are TGTGCCAGCAGCTCGGCCGGGACAGGGGATACCGAGCAGTACTTC. Its protein is CASSSAGTGDTEQYF.

The chain combines TRBV5-1 with TRBJ1-6; D uncertain. The CDR3 contains 15 residues. Trimming cost V 6 bases and J 7 bases, with 17 bases left between them. In germline, CDR1 is SGHRS, CDR2 YFSETQ. CDR3 nucleotide sequence: TGCGCCAGCAAACATGTACGGCCGGAGAATTCACCCCTCCACTTT. This sequence encodes CASKHVRPENSPLHF.

The chain is built from TRBV29-1 and TRBJ2-1; D not resolved. The CDR3 loop spans 12 amino acids. V was pared by 8 bases and J by 6 bases, with 14 bases between. Per the germline V gene, CDR1 is SQVTM and CDR2 is ANQGSEA. The CDR3 region has the DNA TGCAGCTCATACGAACTCCTCAATGAGCAGTTCTTC. Translation: CSSYELLNEQFF.

This clone was seen just once. The rearrangement uses TRBV5-1 and TRBJ2-3; 8 bases map to TRBD2. Trimming took 4 bases from V and 6 from J; bases not matched to a gene: 10. The CDR3 covers 15 residues. In germline, CDR1 is SGHRS, CDR2 YFSETQ. CDR3 coding DNA: TGCGCCAGCAGCCCGGGAGCGGCTAGCGGGGATACGCAGTATTTT. It encodes CASSPGAASGDTQYF. The full variable domain, completed using reference TRBV5-1 and TRBJ2-3, is KAGVTQTPRYLIKTRGQQVTLSCSPISGHRSVSWYQQTPGQGLQFLFEYFSETQRNKGNFPGRFSGRQFSNSRSEMNVSTLELGDSALYLCASSPGAASGDTQYFGPGTRLTVL.

This clone was observed once. The rearrangement joins TRBV2 to TRBJ1-3; 7 nucleotides match TRBD1. This CDR3 is 16 amino acids long. CDR1 is SNHLY, CDR2 FYNNEI, per germline. The V and J ends lost 4 bases and 4 bases, in that order; junction bases with no gene match: 10. Here the CDR3 DNA reads TGTGCCAGCAGTGGATCTAACAGGGGAGAAGGAAACACCATATATTTT. It encodes CASSGSNRGEGNTIYF. Using reference TRBV2 and TRBJ1-3 for the parts outside the CDR3, the full variable domain is EPEVTQTPSHQVTQMGQEVILRCVPISNHLYFYWYRQILGQKVEFLVSFYNNEISEKSEIFDDQFSVERPDGSNFTLKIRSTKLEDSAMYFCASSGSNRGEGNTIYFGEGSWLTVV.

The chain is built from TRBV28 and TRBJ1-5; 7 bases match TRBD1. The CDR3 covers 15 residues. The germline gives CDR1 MDHEN, CDR2 SYDVKM. The ends lost 3 bases at V and 6 bases at J; junction bases unmatched: 8. The CDR3 DNA reads TGTGCCAGCAGTTTGGGAACAGGGGATGGTCAGCCCCAGCATTTT. Residues: CASSLGTGDGQPQHF.

The genes are TRBV2 and TRBJ2-1; 7 nucleotides match TRBD2. Trimming at V came to 7 bases and at J to 2 bases, leaving 8 bases not matched to a gene. The CDR3 is made up of 15 amino acids. The V gene's germline CDR1 is SNHLY and CDR2 FYNNEI. The CDR3 is CASNWGTTAYNEQFF. In nucleotides, the CDR3 is TGTGCCAGCAACTGGGGGACTACCGCCTACAATGAGCAGTTCTTC.

The chain recombines TRBV3-1 (or the pseudogene TRBV3-2) with TRBJ2-3; 7 bases align to TRBD1. Germline-derived CDR1 and CDR2 are LGHDT and YNNKEL (reference sequence). V lost 4 bases and J lost 1; bases outside the gene matches: 5. The CDR3 has 15 residues. The CDR3 protein is CASSPQTGRTDTQYF. The CDR3 nucleotides are TGTGCCAGCAGCCCCCAGACAGGGCGCACAGATACGCAGTATTTT.

This chain links TRBV18 with TRBJ1-1, with D unclear. The V end lost 4 bases, the J end lost 2 bases, and 8 bases lay between the germline ends. Germline loops: CDR1 KGHSH, CDR2 LQKENI. The CDR3 has 13 residues. CDR3 coding DNA: TGTGCCAGCTCACGAACAGACAACACTGAAGCTTTCTTT. Translation gives CASSRTDNTEAFF.

The chain uses TRBV3-1 (or the pseudogene TRBV3-2) and TRBJ2-3; 9 bases fit TRBD1. The germline gives CDR1 LGHDT, CDR2 YNNKEL (reference sequence). This CDR3 is 21 amino acids long. The J segment lost 0 bases and the V segment lost 0 bases, leaving 16 bases of the junction unmatched. CDR3 region: CASSQDDFGDREGESTDTQYF. The CDR3 coding sequence is TGTGCCAGCAGCCAAGACGATTTTGGGGACAGGGAAGGCGAGAGCACAGATACGCAGTATTTT.

The chain has TRBV3-1 (or the pseudogene TRBV3-2) and TRBJ2-2; 7 nucleotides line up with TRBD1. This CDR3 spans 18 amino acids. Germline assignment: CDR1 LGHDT and CDR2 YNNKEL (reference sequence). With 1 base clipped from V and 2 bases from J, the junction kept 10 bases outside the gene matches. This CDR3 is CASSQVLGGQSNTGELFF. The CDR3 nucleotides read TGTGCCAGCAGCCAAGTCTTAGGGGGACAGAGCAACACCGGGGAGCTGTTTTTT.

A remark on this clone: The same CDR3 is also encoded by other DNA sequences in this sample. The chain links TRBV18 to TRBJ1-5; TRBD1 is a possible D gene (5 bases). Trimming shortened V by 3 bases and J by 4 bases, and 7 bases separated the two germline ends. The CDR3 consists of 13 residues. The germline V gene has CDR1 KGHSH and CDR2 LQKENI. CDR3 coding DNA: TGTGCCAGCTCACCCGACAGAAATCAGCCCCAGCATTTT. This encodes CASSPDRNQPQHF.

This clone occurred once. The gene calls are TRBV5-1 and TRBJ1-2; D is possibly TRBD1 (5 bases). V lost 3 bases and J lost 4, with 13 bases in between. The CDR3 loop spans 14 amino acids. From germline, CDR1 is SGHRS and CDR2 YFSETQ. The CDR3, as DNA: TGCGCCAGCAGCTACCTTATAGGGGTCTATGGCTACACCTTC. Translated: CASSYLIGVYGYTF.

The count of this clone is one. This chain uses TRBV7-6 with TRBJ1-1, with 8 positions matching TRBD1. The CDR3 length is 17 residues. V trimming: 5 bases; J trimming: 1 base; junction bases outside the gene matches: 12. The germline gives CDR1 SGHVS, CDR2 FNYEAQ. CDR3 sequence reads: CASSPRGLGTGNTEAFF. CDR3 nucleotide sequence: TGTGCCAGCAGCCCCAGGGGACTCGGGACAGGGAACACTGAAGCTTTCTTT.

The chain joins TRBV18 to TRBJ2-5; D may be TRBD1 (5 bases). The CDR3 spans 14 residues. CDR1 and CDR2 (germline): KGHSH, LQKENI. V lost 4 bases to trimming and J lost 2 bases, with 11 bases between them. The CDR3 loop reads CASSLGAGQETQYF. The CDR3 DNA reads as TGTGCCAGCTCACTAGGGGCCGGGCAAGAGACCCAGTACTTC.

Worth noting for this clone: With a much larger clone just one base away, this may be a read error. Other DNA sequences in the same sample also yield this CDR3. The chain combines TRBV18 with TRBJ1-1; 7 bases match TRBD1. There are 14 residues in the CDR3. The J segment lost 1 base and the V segment lost 4 bases, leaving 3 bases of the junction unmatched. The germline V gene has CDR1 KGHSH and CDR2 LQKENI. This CDR3 is CASSLDRKNTEAFF. The CDR3 nucleotides are TGTGCCAGCTCACTGGACAGGAAGAACACTGAAGCTTTCTTT.

V usage is TRBV6-5 and J usage is TRBJ1-2; no firm D call. V dropped 7 bases and J dropped 0 bases, with 12 bases sitting between them. In germline, CDR1 is MNHEY, CDR2 SVGAGI. The CDR3 is 14 amino acids. CDR3 region: CASNKVRSNYGYTF. CDR3 nucleotide sequence: TGTGCCAGCAATAAAGTTCGGTCTAACTATGGCTACACCTTC.

This clone showed up many times. This sequence joins TRBV7-9 and TRBJ1-4; no firm D call. The CDR3 has 15 amino acids. Germline V gives CDR1 SEHNR, CDR2 FQNEAQ (reference sequence). V was trimmed by 1 base and J by 0 bases, leaving 6 bases between them. In DNA form, the CDR3 reads TGTGCCAGCAGCTTAGTGCGGCCAACTAATGAAAAACTGTTTTTT. Encoded protein: CASSLVRPTNEKLFF. The full variable domain, its missing parts supplied by reference TRBV7-9 and TRBJ1-4, is DTGVSQNPRHKITKRGQNVTFRCDPISEHNRLYWYRQTLGQGPEFLTYFQNEAQLEKSRLLSDRFSAERPKGSFSTLEIQRTEQGDSAMYLCASSLVRPTNEKLFFGSGTQLSVL.

The chain links TRBV3-1 (or the pseudogene TRBV3-2) to TRBJ2-1, with 14 bases aligning to TRBD2. The CDR3 is made up of 16 amino acids. Per germline, CDR1 LGHDT and CDR2 YNNKEL (reference sequence). V was clipped by 6 bases and J by 3 bases; unmatched bases: 4. The CDR3 here is CASSPGLAGGYNEQFF. CDR3 DNA: TGTGCCAGCAGTCCTGGACTAGCGGGAGGCTACAATGAGCAGTTCTTC.

J is TRBJ2-3 and V is TRBV3-1 (or the pseudogene TRBV3-2); TRBD2 agrees at 10 bases. Per the germline V gene, CDR1 is LGHDT and CDR2 is YNNKEL (reference sequence). Losses at the gene ends were 0 bases for V and 5 bases for J; bases not matched to a gene: 8. The CDR3 spans 17 residues. This CDR3 reads CASSQDILAGVVDTQYF. In DNA form, the CDR3 reads TGTGCCAGCAGCCAAGATATTCTAGCGGGAGTGGTAGATACGCAGTATTTT.

A few counts support this clone. The chain joins TRBV6-4 to TRBJ1-2; D not resolved. The CDR3 consists of 13 residues. Germline-derived CDR1 and CDR2 are MRHNA and SNTAGT. The V end was cut by 0 bases, the J end by 6 bases, with 8 bases between. CDR3 protein: CASSDSRKHGYTF. The DNA for the CDR3 is TGTGCCAGCAGTGACTCGAGAAAGCATGGCTACACCTTC.

This sequence joins TRBV11-2 and TRBJ2-7; TRBD2 might be the D (5 bases). The CDR3 is 13 residues long. V lost 0 bases and J lost 3, with 6 bases in between. In germline, CDR1 is SGHAT, CDR2 FQNNGV. The CDR3, as DNA: TGTGCCAGCAGCTTAGAGCGGGTCTACGAGCAGTACTTC. Amino acids: CASSLERVYEQYF.

This clone was picked up a small number of times. The chain combines TRBV30 with TRBJ2-3; TRBD1 aligns across 8 bases. The CDR3 sequence is 17 residues long. The V and J ends lost 2 bases and 5 bases, in that order; junction bases with no gene match: 15. CDR1 and CDR2 from the germline V gene are GTSNPN and SVGIG (reference sequence). The CDR3 is CAWSKISQGARRDTQYF. CDR3 nucleotide sequence: TGTGCCTGGAGTAAGATTAGTCAGGGGGCGAGGAGAGATACGCAGTATTTT.

The chain combines TRBV5-1 with TRBJ1-2; possible D gene TRBD1, 5 bases. This CDR3 has 12 amino acids. In germline, CDR1 is SGHRS, CDR2 YFSETQ. The ends were cut back, 4 bases at V and 4 bases at J, with 8 bases in the middle. CDR3 DNA: TGCGCCAGCAGCCCCGACAGCTATGGCTACACCTTC. Its protein is CASSPDSYGYTF.

V usage is TRBV6-1 and J usage is TRBJ1-5; D is unresolved. The CDR3 is 15 residues long. Trimming cost V 2 bases and J 4 bases, with 12 bases left between them. In germline, CDR1 is MNHNS, CDR2 SASEGT. CDR3 region: CASSESLGGNQPQHF. The CDR3 DNA sequence: TGTGCCAGCAGTGAATCCTTGGGAGGGAATCAGCCCCAGCATTTT.

The rearrangement joins TRBV7-2 to TRBJ1-1; D is uncertain. Germline V lookup: CDR1 SGHTA, CDR2 FQGNSA. V was shortened by 0 bases and J by 5 bases, with 7 bases between the two germline ends. This CDR3 spans 13 amino acids. The CDR3 is CASSLAFRTEAFF. Written as DNA, the CDR3 is TGTGCCAGCAGCTTAGCTTTCAGGACTGAAGCTTTCTTT.

The V gene is TRBV7-9, the J gene TRBJ2-1; TRBD2 aligns across 10 bases. The V segment lost 5 bases and the J segment 4 bases; nucleotides outside the gene matches: 8. This CDR3 contains 16 residues. Germline assignment: CDR1 SEHNR and CDR2 FQNEAQ (reference sequence). The CDR3 DNA is TGTGCCAGCAGCCCGAAGGGACTAGCGTTGTACAATGAGCAGTTCTTC. Encoded protein: CASSPKGLALYNEQFF.

J is TRBJ2-1 and V is TRBV2, with TRBD1 matching 7 bases. There are 15 residues in the CDR3. J gave up 4 bases and V 5 bases, and 8 bases lay outside the gene matches. CDR1 and CDR2 (germline): SNHLY, FYNNEI. This CDR3 is CASSSLYRGYNEQFF. The CDR3 DNA reads as TGTGCCAGCAGTTCGCTCTACAGGGGTTACAATGAGCAGTTCTTC.

The chain uses TRBV29-1 and TRBJ2-7, with 8 bases matching TRBD1. Germline CDR1 and CDR2: SQVTM and ANQGSEA. V was clipped by 3 bases and J by 6 bases; unmatched bases: 7. CDR3 length: 13 amino acids. CDR3 sequence (DNA): TGCAGCGTTGAGGCCAGGGGGCGCATCGAGCAGTACTTC. Residues: CSVEARGRIEQYF.

This clone has more than one count but fewer than ten. Here the CDR3 reads CASSLRDSYNEQFF. The CDR3 region has the DNA TGTGCCAGCAGCCTAAGGGACAGCTACAATGAGCAGTTCTTC. The chain recombines TRBV9 with TRBJ2-1; 7 nucleotides agree with TRBD1. The CDR3 runs 14 residues. CDR1 is SGDLS and CDR2 is YYNGEE in the germline V gene. V shed 4 bases, J shed 3 bases, and the junction held 4 bases outside the gene matches.

The CDR3 spells CASSELGGGTGELFF. In DNA form, the CDR3 reads TGTGCCAGCAGTGAGTTAGGAGGCGGCACCGGGGAGCTGTTTTTT. This chain connects TRBV6-4 to TRBJ2-2; TRBD2 might be the D (5 bases). The CDR3 totals 15 residues. CDR1 and CDR2 (germline): MRHNA, SNTAGT. The V and J ends lost 3 bases and 4 bases respectively, with 12 bases between them.